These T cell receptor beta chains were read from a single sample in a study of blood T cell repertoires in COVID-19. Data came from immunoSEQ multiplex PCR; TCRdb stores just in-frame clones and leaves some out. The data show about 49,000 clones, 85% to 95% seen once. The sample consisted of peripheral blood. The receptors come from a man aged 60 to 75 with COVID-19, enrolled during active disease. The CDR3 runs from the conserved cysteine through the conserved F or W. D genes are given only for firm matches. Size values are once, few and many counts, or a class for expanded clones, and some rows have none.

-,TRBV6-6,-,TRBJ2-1,CASSPSYNEQFF,TGTGCCAGCAGTCCTTCTTACAATGAGCAGTTCTTC
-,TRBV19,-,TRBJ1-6,CASTERDSINSPLHF,TGTGCCAGTACAGAGAGGGATTCGATTAATTCACCCCTCCACTTT
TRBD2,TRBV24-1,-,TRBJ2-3,CATSDSGTSGSPDTQYF,TGTGCCACCAGTGACTCCGGGACTAGCGGATCCCCAGATACGCAGTATTTT
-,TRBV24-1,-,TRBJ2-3,CATSVGHPGTDTQYF,TGTGCCACCAGTGTGGGACACCCGGGCACAGATACGCAGTATTTT
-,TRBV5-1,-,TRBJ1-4,CASSLGPQGGNEKLFF,TGCGCCAGCAGCTTGGGTCCTCAAGGGGGTAATGAAAAACTGTTTTTT
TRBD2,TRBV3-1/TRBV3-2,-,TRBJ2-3,CASSQGIAGSGGNTQYF,TGTGCCAGCAGCCAAGGGATAGCGGGTAGCGGGGGAAATACGCAGTATTTT
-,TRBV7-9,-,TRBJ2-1,CASSSYWAREFSGEQFF,TGTGCCAGCAGCTCCTATTGGGCACGGGAGTTTTCGGGTGAGCAGTTCTTC
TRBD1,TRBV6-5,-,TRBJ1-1,CASRRDRGNTEAFF,TGTGCCAGCAGGCGGGACAGGGGGAACACTGAAGCTTTCTTT
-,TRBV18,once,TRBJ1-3,CASSPSANSGNTIYF,TGTGCCAGCTCACCATCCGCGAACTCTGGAAACACCATATATTTT
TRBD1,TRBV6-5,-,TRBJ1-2,CASRDDRGHGYTF,TGTGCCAGCAGGGATGACAGGGGGCATGGCTACACCTTC
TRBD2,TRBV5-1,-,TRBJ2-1,CASSMGLAGAPNEQFF,TGCGCCAGCAGCATGGGGCTAGCGGGAGCCCCGAATGAGCAGTTCTTC
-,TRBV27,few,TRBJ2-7,CASSFLAPGRDKNNEQYF,TGTGCCAGCAGTTTCCTGGCTCCGGGCAGGGACAAAAATAACGAGCAGTACTTC
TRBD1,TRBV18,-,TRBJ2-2,CASSLLQGAGGELFF,TGTGCCAGCTCACTACTACAGGGGGCCGGCGGGGAGCTGTTTTTT
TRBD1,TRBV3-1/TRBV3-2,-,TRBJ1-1,CASSTRTGETEAFF,TGTGCCAGCAGCACGAGGACAGGAGAGACTGAAGCTTTCTTT
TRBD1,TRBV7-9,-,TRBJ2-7,CASSRAGTGSYEQYF,TGTGCCAGCAGCAGGGCCGGGACAGGGTCTTACGAGCAGTACTTC
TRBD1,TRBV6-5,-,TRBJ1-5,CASRPTGANQPQHF,TGTGCCAGCAGGCCGACAGGGGCCAATCAGCCCCAGCATTTT
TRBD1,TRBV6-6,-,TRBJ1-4,CASSPGTGGSNEKLFF,TGTGCCAGCAGTCCCGGGACAGGGGGTTCTAATGAAAAACTGTTTTTT
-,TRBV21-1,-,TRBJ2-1,CASSLSGTSGRGQLIGGQFF,TGTGCCAGCAGCCTTTCCGGGACTAGCGGGAGGGGACAGCTGATAGGGGGGCAGTTCTTC